Listed here are 30 T cell receptor beta chains from one sample, sequenced in a study of cytomegalovirus exposure and HLA in healthy donors (TCRdb year 2017). The method behind the library was the immunoSEQ multiplex PCR assay. For the multiplex PCR, a mixture combining 60 forward primers for TCR Vbeta segments and 13 reverse primers for TCR Jbeta segments was used. TCRdb obtained this table from immuneACCESS and retained in-frame rearrangements with V and J assigned. These tables miss some clones; where compared with another copy, unresolved V genes account for less than half of the shortfall, and the remainder is unexplained. This sample holds about 120,000 clones; approximately 80% were observed only once. The ten largest clones capture 1.5% to 2% of the sample. The specimen sequenced was PBMCs. Receptors originate from a man in his forties in good health and CMV-seronegative.

V is TRBV7-2 and J is TRBJ2-5; TRBD2 might be the D (6 bases). There are 13 residues in the CDR3. V gave up 1 base and J gave up 5 bases, with 8 bases separating them. Germline lookup yields CDR1 SGHTA and CDR2 FQGNSA. The CDR3 reads CASSLGRGETQYF. The CDR3 region has the DNA TGTGCCAGCAGCTTAGGTCGGGGGGAGACCCAGTACTTC.

The chain combines TRBV7-6 with TRBJ2-1; TRBD1 matches 7 bases. The CDR3 runs 16 residues. The V segment lost 8 bases and the J segment 9 bases; nucleotides outside the gene matches: 19. CDR1 and CDR2 (germline): SGHVS, FNYEAQ. CDR3 region: CASARTGLSPSAEQFF. In DNA form, the CDR3 reads TGTGCCAGCGCACGGACAGGATTATCCCCAAGTGCTGAGCAGTTCTTC.

V and J are TRBV6-6 and TRBJ1-5; D possibly corresponds to TRBD1 (6 bases). V was clipped by 6 bases and J by 4 bases, with 13 bases between them. Per the germline V gene, CDR1 is MNHNY and CDR2 is SVGAGI (reference sequence). CDR3 length: 14 amino acids. The CDR3 coding sequence is TGTGCCAGCAGGAGGACAGCGGGGAATCAGCCCCAGCATTTT. This encodes CASRRTAGNQPQHF.

This chain connects TRBV29-1 to TRBJ2-3, with TRBD2 identical over 9 bases. With V trimmed by 4 bases and J by 5 bases, 16 bases remained unmatched. CDR1 and CDR2 (germline): SQVTM, ANQGSEA. CDR3 length: 17 amino acids. CDR3 sequence (DNA): TGCAGCGTTGGGGGAGTGGAGCGGGAGGTTTCACAAGATACGCAGTATTTT. As protein: CSVGGVEREVSQDTQYF.

V usage is TRBV4-3 and J usage is TRBJ1-6, with D maybe TRBD1 (5 bases). CDR3 size: 16 residues. The V gene lost 0 bases and the J gene lost 8 bases, with 14 bases spanning the gap. Germline-derived CDR1 and CDR2 are LGHNA and YSLEER. The CDR3 sequence is CASSQDRARVDSPLHF. CDR3 coding DNA: TGCGCCAGCAGCCAAGATCGGGCCAGGGTTGATTCACCCCTCCACTTT.

This chain uses TRBV29-1 with TRBJ1-1, with unresolved D. This CDR3 contains 14 residues. CDR1 is SQVTM, CDR2 ANQGSEA, per germline. Trimming took off 0 bases at V and 4 bases at J, with 12 bases between the two ends. This chain's CDR3 is CSVEEFGSATEAFF. The DNA for the CDR3 is TGCAGCGTTGAAGAATTCGGGTCGGCCACTGAAGCTTTCTTT.

V and J are TRBV5-6 and TRBJ2-7; 7 bases match TRBD1. J gave up 6 bases and V 2 bases, and 8 bases lay outside the gene matches. The CDR3 is 14 residues long. Germline V lookup: CDR1 SGHDT, CDR2 YYEEEE. The CDR3 sequence is CASSFGQVSGEQYF. The CDR3 DNA sequence: TGTGCCAGCAGCTTCGGACAGGTTTCGGGCGAGCAGTACTTC.

This sequence joins TRBV9 and TRBJ1-6; 9 nucleotides line up with TRBD1. Germline trimming cut 3 bases from V and 12 bases from J; bases unmatched to any gene: 4. This CDR3 region has 13 residues. Looked up from germline, CDR1 is SGDLS and CDR2 is YYNGEE. For the CDR3, the DNA is TGTGCCAGCAGCGCCCGGGACAGGGAACCCCTCCACTTT. This sequence encodes CASSARDREPLHF. The variable domain in full, with the rest retrieved from reference TRBV9 and TRBJ1-6, is DSGVTQTPKHLITATGQRVTLRCSPRSGDLSVYWYQQSLDQGLQFLIQYYNGEERAKGNILERFSAQQFPDLHSELNLSSLELGDSALYFCASSARDREPLHFGNGTRLTVT.

The V and J genes are TRBV9 and TRBJ1-1, with 8 bases identical to TRBD1. The CDR3 covers 17 residues. Germline CDR1 and CDR2: SGDLS and YYNGEE. J was trimmed by 2 bases and V by 0 bases; bases with no gene match: 9. CDR3 protein: CASSVGTGIGGNTEAFF. The CDR3 DNA reads as TGTGCCAGCAGCGTAGGGACAGGGATAGGAGGAAACACTGAAGCTTTCTTT.

Of note for this clone: A read error may produce the germline difference seen at one junction end. V and J are TRBV13 and TRBJ2-4; the match to TRBD2 covers 8 bases. From germline, CDR1 is PRHDT and CDR2 FYEKMQ (reference sequence). This CDR3 is 22 amino acids long. In DNA form, the CDR3 reads TGTGCCAGCAGAATACCAGGAACCTCGGGGGAGTGTCTCGGACTAGCCAAAAACAGTCAGTACTTC. Encoded protein: CASRIPGTSGECLGLAKNSQYF.

J is TRBJ1-1 and V is TRBV2; no firm D call. CDR3 length: 13 amino acids. Germline CDR1 and CDR2: SNHLY and FYNNEI. V was shortened by 6 bases and J by 5 bases, with 13 bases between the two germline ends. In DNA, the CDR3 is TGTGCCAGCAGAGACTCGGGGTGGACTGAAGCTTTCTTT. Its protein is CASRDSGWTEAFF.

In its sample, this clone was seen a few times. The V gene is TRBV2, the J gene TRBJ2-7; 13 bases line up with TRBD2. The CDR3 is 15 amino acids. V gave up 4 bases and J gave up 6 bases; unmatched junction bases: 6. CDR1 SNHLY and CDR2 FYNNEI come from the germline V gene. The CDR3 reads CASSGGLAGAVEQYF. The CDR3 DNA sequence: TGTGCCAGCAGTGGAGGACTAGCGGGAGCGGTCGAGCAGTACTTC.

This clone was seen more than once but under ten times. This sequence joins TRBV28 and TRBJ2-7, with D uncertain. The germline V gene has CDR1 MDHEN and CDR2 SYDVKM. CDR3 length: 13 amino acids. Trimming shortened V by 6 bases and J by 6 bases, and 15 bases separated the two germline ends. The DNA for the CDR3 is TGTGCCAGCAGAACCCCCTCCGGTGCCGAGCAGTACTTC. Protein: CASRTPSGAEQYF.

The gene calls are TRBV10-3 and TRBJ1-4; 7 positions agree with TRBD1. Germline V lookup: CDR1 ENHRY, CDR2 SYGVKD. The CDR3 consists of 13 residues. Trimming removed 11 bases from V and 0 bases from J; junction bases left unmatched: 3. CDR3 sequence reads: CAAQGSTNEKLFF. The CDR3, as DNA: TGTGCCGCACAGGGGTCAACTAATGAAAAACTGTTTTTT.

In this sample, this clone turned up once. This chain joins TRBV4-3 and TRBJ2-7; possibly TRBD2 for D (5 bases). Germline-derived CDR1 and CDR2 are LGHNA and YSLEER. This CDR3 is built from 14 residues. V shed 0 bases and J shed 1 base, with 7 bases lying between them. CDR3 nucleotide sequence: TGCGCCAGCAGCCAAGACAGCGGATCCTACGAGCAGTACTTC. Amino acids: CASSQDSGSYEQYF.

The rearrangement uses TRBV7-2 and TRBJ2-7; 13 bases map to TRBD2. Germline assignment: CDR1 SGHTA and CDR2 FQGNSA. The length of the CDR3 is 19 residues. V trimming: 2 bases; J trimming: 6 bases; junction bases outside the gene matches: 16. The CDR3 DNA reads as TGTGCCAGCAGCTTACTGGCGGGGACTAGCGGGAAGGGCCCCCTCGAGCAGTACTTC. It translates to CASSLLAGTSGKGPLEQYF.

A word on this clone: The same CDR3 is also encoded by other DNA sequences in this sample. The rearrangement links TRBV5-1 to TRBJ2-7; tentative D call: TRBD1 (5 bases). The V end was cut by 0 bases, the J end by 3 bases, with 7 bases between. The length of the CDR3 is 13 residues. Germline loops: CDR1 SGHRS, CDR2 YFSETQ. CDR3 sequence: CASSLVQGYEQYF. DNA of the CDR3: TGCGCCAGCAGCTTGGTGCAGGGCTACGAGCAGTACTTC.

This clone was picked up one time. The V gene is TRBV7-2, the J gene TRBJ1-1; 7 positions match TRBD1. Trimming cost V 5 bases and J 6 bases; bases outside gene matches: 9. This CDR3 spans 14 amino acids. Germline V gene data show CDR1 as SGHTA and CDR2 as FQGNSA. As DNA, the CDR3 is TGTGCCAGCAGCCCCTACAGGGGAGGTTCTGAAGCTTTCTTT. It codes for CASSPYRGGSEAFF.

This chain links TRBV4-1 with TRBJ2-4; 11 bases agree with TRBD1. CDR1 and CDR2 (germline): MGHRA, YSYEKL. The V segment lost 0 bases and the J segment 5 bases; nucleotides outside the gene matches: 12. CDR3 length: 19 residues. The CDR3, as DNA: TGCGCCAGCAGCCAAGAAGAAATCCCGGACAGGGGGCAGGAAAACATTCAGTACTTC. Residues: CASSQEEIPDRGQENIQYF.

J is TRBJ2-7 and V is TRBV27, with TRBD2 as a possible D gene (7 bases). The CDR3 is 17 residues long. Germline values: CDR1 MNHEY, CDR2 SMNVEV (reference sequence). V lost 2 bases and J 5 bases, leaving 22 bases between the germline ends. CDR3 DNA sequence: TGTGCCAGCAGTTTAGGTGGGGGGAGGGCAGGGGCTCACGAGCAGTACTTC. Amino acids: CASSLGGGRAGAHEQYF.

This clone was seen only a few times. V gene TRBV7-2 combines with J gene TRBJ1-5; no definite D call. Trimming pared 5 bases from V and 6 bases from J, leaving 11 bases between. The CDR3 consists of 13 residues. From germline, CDR1 is SGHTA and CDR2 FQGNSA. CDR3 sequence: CASSPGFPQPQHF. The CDR3 coding sequence is TGTGCCAGCAGCCCCGGTTTCCCTCAGCCCCAGCATTTT.

This clone has just a few counts. The genes are TRBV7-6 and TRBJ1-5; 7 bases agree with TRBD1. Germline CDR1 is SGHVS and CDR2 is FNYEAQ. The CDR3 is 15 amino acids. Trimming cost V 2 bases and J 3 bases; bases outside gene matches: 4. The CDR3 reads CASSLYRGTNQPQHF. In DNA, the CDR3 is TGTGCCAGCAGCTTATACAGGGGTACCAATCAGCCCCAGCATTTT.

The V and J genes are TRBV10-3 and TRBJ2-1, with TRBD2 matching over 10 bases. The CDR3 is made up of 16 amino acids. Germline CDR1 and CDR2: ENHRY and SYGVKD. V was clipped by 5 bases and J by 0 bases; unmatched bases: 4. Written as DNA, the CDR3 is TGTGCCATCAGTTTTAGCGGGGGGAGCTCCTACAATGAGCAGTTCTTC. Its protein product is CAISFSGGSSYNEQFF.

This clone was counted only a few times. V is TRBV27 and J is TRBJ1-1; tentative D call: TRBD1 (5 bases). V lost 5 bases, J lost 6 bases, and 13 bases lay in between. The CDR3 runs 13 residues. The germline V gene encodes CDR1 MNHEY and CDR2 SMNVEV (reference sequence). CDR3 nucleotide sequence: TGTGCCAGCAGTGGTGGGACTCATCCTGAAGCTTTCTTT. As protein: CASSGGTHPEAFF.

The chain uses TRBV19 and TRBJ1-2; 8 positions agree with TRBD1. Looked up from germline, CDR1 is LNHDA and CDR2 is SQIVND (reference sequence). The CDR3 totals 13 residues. V was clipped by 10 bases and J by 4 bases; unmatched bases: 8. The DNA for the CDR3 is TGTGCCACCGACAGGGGTCTAGGCTATGGCTACACCTTC. Its translation is CATDRGLGYGYTF.

Worth noting for this clone: The junction departs from the called germline gene at one end, perhaps through a read error. Here the CDR3 DNA reads TGTGCCAGCAGCTCAAACAGGGTCACAGATGCGCAGTATTTT. It specifies CASSSNRVTDAQYF. This sequence joins TRBV7-3 and TRBJ2-3, with a possible D match to TRBD1 (6 bases). This CDR3 comprises 14 residues. Germline V gene lookup returns CDR1 SGHTA and CDR2 FQGTGA.

V gene TRBV19 combines with J gene TRBJ2-1; 10 nucleotides agree with TRBD2. Trimming cost V 3 bases and J 0 bases; bases outside gene matches: 5. Per the germline V gene, CDR1 is LNHDA and CDR2 is SQIVND (reference sequence). This CDR3 contains 17 residues. The CDR3 nucleotides are TGTGCCAGTAGTATGCGACTAGCGGGCCCCTCCTACAATGAGCAGTTCTTC. Protein product: CASSMRLAGPSYNEQFF.

The chain carries TRBV7-8 and TRBJ1-5; D ambiguous. V was trimmed by 3 bases and J by 2 bases, leaving 11 bases between them. The CDR3 loop spans 15 amino acids. The germline V gene encodes CDR1 SGHVS and CDR2 FQNEAQ. The CDR3 region is CASSFRTEGNQPQHF. The CDR3 nucleotides read TGTGCCAGCAGCTTTCGAACCGAGGGCAATCAGCCCCAGCATTTT.

The rearrangement joins TRBV12-5 to TRBJ1-1, with no clear D. The CDR3 consists of 12 residues. CDR1 LGHNT and CDR2 FRNRAP come from the germline V gene. Between the trimmed V and J ends, which lost 3 bases and 6 bases, there was a span of 8 bases. The CDR3 reads CASGFSVSEAFF. Written as DNA, the CDR3 is TGTGCTAGTGGTTTTAGTGTCTCTGAAGCTTTCTTT.

The sample holds many counts of this clone. This chain joins TRBV29-1 and TRBJ1-1; 7 bases line up with TRBD1. Germline loops: CDR1 SQVTM, CDR2 ANQGSEA. The CDR3 has 13 residues. Trimming took 3 bases from V and 4 from J; bases not matched to a gene: 5. DNA for the CDR3: TGCAGCGTTGAGAGACAGGGAGGCACTGAAGCTTTCTTT. Its translation is CSVERQGGTEAFF.